The 15 T cell receptor beta chains given below trace back to one sample, sequenced in a study of neurological immune-mediated disorders. TCRdb independently ran MiXCR on the 5' RACE reads; one entry per CDR3 protein. The table has some 57,000 distinct CDR3 sequences, less than 4% seen once. Sequencing was done on a sample of PBMCs. The receptors here all came from a man in his 60s with multiple sclerosis.

In its sample, this clonotype was seen once. The J gene is TRBJ1-1, the V gene TRBV7-2; 8 bases agree with TRBD1. With 5 bases clipped from V and 9 bases from J, the junction kept 8 bases outside the gene matches. Germline values: CDR1 SGHTA, CDR2 FQGNSA. The CDR3 contains 13 residues. The CDR3 spells CASSRTGWFQAFF. CDR3 nucleotide sequence: TGTGCCAGCAGCCGGACAGGGTGGTTTCAAGCTTTCTTT.

This clonotype was detected ten times or more. The chain couples TRBV20-1 to TRBJ1-3, with D unresolved. The CDR3 consists of 14 residues. V was shortened by 5 bases and J by 2 bases, with 13 bases between the two germline ends. Germline V gives CDR1 DFQATT, CDR2 SNEGSKA (reference sequence). CDR3 sequence reads: CSAPTAGAGNTIYF. CDR3 in DNA: TGCAGTGCTCCGACCGCGGGAGCTGGAAACACCATATATTTT.

This clonotype showed up many times. The J gene is TRBJ1-1, the V gene TRBV12-3 or TRBV12-4, with D maybe TRBD1 (6 bases). V lost 5 bases to trimming and J lost 3 bases, with 13 bases between them. This CDR3 is built from 14 residues. The CDR3 protein is CASSPRTAYTEAFF. Here the CDR3 DNA reads TGTGCCAGCAGTCCAAGGACAGCCTACACTGAAGCTTTCTTT.

This clonotype was seen ten or more times. This rearrangement joins TRBV6-1 to TRBJ1-5; no reliable D call. V dropped 2 bases and J dropped 2 bases, with 4 bases sitting between them. CDR3 length: 13 residues. Germline loops: CDR1 MNHNS, CDR2 SASEGT. CDR3 in amino acids: CASSESGNQPQHF. CDR3 coding DNA: TGTGCCAGCAGTGAATCGGGCAATCAGCCCCAGCATTTT.

Ten or more counts support this clonotype. The chain recombines TRBV5-1 with TRBJ1-2; 8 bases map to TRBD1. The length of the CDR3 is 12 residues. V lost 4 bases and J lost 7; bases outside the gene matches: 3. Germline V gene lookup returns CDR1 SGHRS and CDR2 YFSETQ. This CDR3 is CASSTDRGGYTF. As DNA, the CDR3 is TGCGCCAGCAGCACCGACAGGGGTGGCTACACCTTC.

This clonotype was detected ten times or more. The chain joins TRBV21-1 to TRBJ2-3; the tabulated D call, TRBD2, remains unverified against the DNA. TRBV21-1 counts as a pseudogene. The CDR3 contains 15 residues. CDR3 loop: CASSLWREGLDTQYF. Written as DNA, the CDR3 is TGTGCCAGCAGTCTGTGGCGGGAGGGCCTCGATACGCAGTATTTT.

This clonotype has a count of ten or more. V and J are TRBV2 and TRBJ2-2, with D uncertain. Looked up from germline, CDR1 is SNHLY and CDR2 is FYNNEI. The CDR3 has 13 residues. Trimming took 3 bases from V and 6 from J, leaving 8 bases between them. The DNA of the CDR3 is TGTGCCAGCAGTGATAAGGGTGCCGGGGAGCTGTTTTTT. Translating gives CASSDKGAGELFF.

This clonotype was observed at least ten times. The junction and the germline gene differ at one end; a read error may be behind it. This chain's CDR3 is CASIEQRTQYF. The CDR3 nucleotides read TGTGCCAGCATTGAACAGAGGACGCAGTATTTT. V usage is TRBV2 and J usage is TRBJ2-3; no firm D call. The germline gives CDR1 SNHLY, CDR2 FYNNEI. The CDR3 is 11 residues long.

The chain couples TRBV5-1 to TRBJ2-7; 11 nucleotides match TRBD1. CDR1 is SGHRS, CDR2 YFSETQ, per germline. The trim removed 6 bases at V and 7 bases at J, leaving 9 bases unmatched. This CDR3 has 14 amino acids. CDR3 amino acids: CASKLGQGAGEQYF. The CDR3 DNA reads as TGCGCCAGCAAATTAGGACAGGGGGCTGGGGAGCAGTACTTC.

This clonotype was observed a few times. J is TRBJ1-1 and V is TRBV7-9, with D hard to call. Germline V CDR1 and CDR2: SEHNR, FQNEAQ (reference sequence). V was trimmed by 4 bases and J by 7 bases, leaving 7 bases between them. The CDR3 has 11 residues. CDR3 residues: CASSSHFEAFF. The CDR3, as DNA: TGTGCCAGCAGCTCTCACTTTGAAGCTTTCTTT.

This clonotype was picked up many times. V is TRBV27 and J is TRBJ2-2, with a weak D call TRBD2 (5 bases). CDR1 and CDR2 from the germline V gene are MNHEY and SMNVEV (reference sequence). V was cut by 5 bases and J by 6 bases, with 16 bases left in between. The CDR3 is 15 residues long. CDR3 DNA: TGTGCCAGCAGTCGGGGTCCGGATGGTGCCGGGGAGCTGTTTTTT. Translating gives CASSRGPDGAGELFF.

The chain combines TRBV6-5 with TRBJ1-4; D possibly corresponds to TRBD1 (5 bases). Trimming removed 0 bases at V and 8 bases at J, with 13 bases between. CDR3 length: 15 residues. Germline values: CDR1 MNHEY, CDR2 SVGAGI. CDR3 region: CASSYSTRVEEKLFF. In DNA, the CDR3 is TGTGCCAGCAGTTACTCGACCAGGGTAGAGGAAAAACTGTTTTTT.

This clonotype was counted many times. CDR3 in amino acids: CASSLRPVRGFNEQYF. Written as DNA, the CDR3 is TGTGCCAGCAGTTTACGGCCGGTCAGGGGTTTTAACGAGCAGTACTTC. The chain carries TRBV27 and TRBJ2-7; D is possibly TRBD1 (6 bases). CDR3 size: 16 residues. CDR1 is MNHEY and CDR2 is SMNVEV in the germline V gene (reference sequence). V lost 2 bases to trimming and J lost 5 bases, with 19 bases between them.

In this sample, this clonotype turned up many times. The V and J genes are TRBV5-6 and TRBJ1-1; D is ambiguous. Germline loops: CDR1 SGHDT, CDR2 YYEEEE. CDR3 length: 12 amino acids. The ends were cut back, 7 bases at V and 1 base at J, with 8 bases in the middle. The DNA of the CDR3 is TGTGCCAGCGTCTTAGGGAACACTGAAGCTTTCTTT. Translated: CASVLGNTEAFF.

This clonotype was counted ten times or more. V is TRBV11-2 and J is TRBJ2-1; D ambiguous. The ends were cut back, 5 bases at V and 8 bases at J, with 16 bases in the middle. CDR1 is SGHAT and CDR2 is FQNNGV in the germline V gene. The CDR3 length is 14 residues. The CDR3: CASSPLETAYEQFF. The DNA for the CDR3 is TGTGCCAGCAGCCCCTTGGAAACGGCCTATGAGCAGTTCTTC.